This T cell receptor beta chain originates from a study of T cell changes during pregnancy in multiple sclerosis. CDR3 length: 11 amino acids. Germline CDR1 reads LGHNT; CDR2 reads FRNRAP. This table comes from immunoSEQ multiplex PCR, and its TCRdb copy is limited to in-frame clones, with some not included. Found here are 55,000 to 85,000 clones, roughly 92% of them singletons; the top ten hold less than 2%. Sequencing was performed on peripheral blood, taken in the second trimester of pregnancy. The chain employs TRBV12-5 and TRBJ2-7; TRBD1 is a possible D gene (6 bases). The receptor's source is a female donor with multiple sclerosis, enrolled in a pregnancy study. The CDR3 DNA is TGTGCACGCAGGGGCGGGTACGAGCAGTACTTC. It translates to CARRGGYEQYF.